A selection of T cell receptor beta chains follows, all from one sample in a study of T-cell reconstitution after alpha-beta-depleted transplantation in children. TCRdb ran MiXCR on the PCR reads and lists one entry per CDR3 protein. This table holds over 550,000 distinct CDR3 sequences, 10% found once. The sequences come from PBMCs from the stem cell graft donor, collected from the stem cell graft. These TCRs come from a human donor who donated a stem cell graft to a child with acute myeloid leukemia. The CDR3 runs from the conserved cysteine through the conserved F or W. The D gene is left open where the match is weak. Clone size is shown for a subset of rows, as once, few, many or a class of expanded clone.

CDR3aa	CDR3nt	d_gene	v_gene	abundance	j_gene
CSVVYRETQYF	TGCAGCGTGGTTTATCGAGAGACCCAGTACTTC	.	TRBV29-1	few	TRBJ2-5
CASSAGYNSPLHF	TGTGCCAGCTCGGCGGGCTATAATTCACCCCTCCACTTT	.	TRBV2	few	TRBJ1-6
CASIDGSAFNEQFF	TGTGCCAGCATTGACGGGAGTGCCTTCAATGAGCAGTTCTTC	.	TRBV28	few	TRBJ2-1
CSVVAFSFSTDTQYF	TGCAGCGTTGTAGCTTTTTCATTTAGCACAGATACGCAGTATTTT	.	TRBV29-1	.	TRBJ2-3
CASSLRTAQYEQYF	TGTGCCAGCAGCCTACGGACAGCCCAGTACGAGCAGTACTTC	.	TRBV16	.	TRBJ2-7
CASILQVNYGYTF	TGTGCCAGCATCCTTCAGGTCAACTATGGCTACACCTTC	.	TRBV2	.	TRBJ1-2
CAWKGSSYNSPLHF	TGTGCCTGGAAGGGCAGCTCCTATAATTCACCCCTCCACTTT	.	TRBV30	.	TRBJ1-6
CSARDRRNTEAFF	TGCAGTGCTAGAGATCGAAGGAACACTGAAGCTTTCTTT	.	TRBV20-1	many	TRBJ1-1
CASSQGIPRGSYEQYF	TGTGCCAGCAGCCAAGGCATACCCCGGGGCTCCTACGAGCAGTACTTC	.	TRBV4-2	.	TRBJ2-7
CASSYGQLNIQYF	TGTGCCAGCAGTTATGGACAGCTAAACATTCAGTACTTC	.	TRBV6-2/TRBV6-3	.	TRBJ2-4
CASSPHRGLGLETQYF	TGTGCCAGCAGCCCTCACCGGGGTCTGGGTCTGGAGACCCAGTACTTC	.	TRBV11-2	few	TRBJ2-5
CASTGGSTEAFF	TGTGCCAGCACCGGAGGTTCGACTGAAGCTTTCTTT	.	TRBV5-6	.	TRBJ1-1
CASSFGLAGVYEQCF	TGTGCCAGCAGCTTCGGGCTAGCGGGAGTCTACGAGCAGTGCTTC	TRBD2	TRBV5-6	.	TRBJ2-7
CSAGLAADTQYF	TGCAGCGCAGGACTAGCGGCGGATACGCAGTATTTT	TRBD2	TRBV29-1	few	TRBJ2-3
CASSLLSGPNSGANVLTF	TGTGCCAGCAGCTTATTATCTGGACCGAACTCTGGGGCCAACGTCCTGACTTTC	.	TRBV11-1	many	TRBJ2-6
CASTLSWGRDEQYF	TGTGCCAGTACACTTTCCTGGGGACGGGACGAGCAGTACTTC	.	TRBV19	few	TRBJ2-7
CASAKAGSLQRQYF	TGTGCTTCCGCCAAAGCGGGATCTCTCCAGCGGCAGTACTTC	TRBD2	TRBV12-3/TRBV12-4	.	TRBJ2-7
CASSDSIGYRYF	TGTGCCAGCAGTGACTCGATAGGGTATCGGTACTTC	.	TRBV6-4	few	TRBJ2-7
CASSQDTGGGYGYTF	TGCGCCAGCAGCCAAGATACGGGGGGAGGCTATGGCTACACCTTC	.	TRBV4-3	many	TRBJ1-2
CASSQDLSTGDTQYF	TGCGCCAGCAGCCAAGATTTGAGCACCGGAGATACGCAGTATTTT	.	TRBV4-3	many	TRBJ2-3
CASSIVASGSNEQFF	TGTGCCAGTAGTATAGTAGCTAGCGGGAGCAATGAGCAGTTCTTC	TRBD2	TRBV19	few	TRBJ2-1
CASSEMEGRSGELFF	TGTGCCAGCAGTGAGATGGAGGGGCGGTCCGGGGAGCTGTTTTTT	.	TRBV25-1	few	TRBJ2-2
CSARKDSGLAGGLDEQFF	TGCAGTGCTAGAAAGGATTCGGGACTAGCGGGAGGGCTGGATGAGCAGTTCTTC	TRBD2	TRBV20-1	few	TRBJ2-1
CSARDQLSVYNEQFF	TGCAGTGCTAGAGATCAACTGTCCGTGTACAATGAGCAGTTCTTC	.	TRBV20-1	many	TRBJ2-1
CASSLVSRSHEQYF	TGTGCCAGCAGCTTAGTGAGCCGGAGCCACGAGCAGTACTTC	.	TRBV11-2	few	TRBJ2-7